The TCR beta chain described here comes from a study of molecular identifiers for immune sequencing clone quantification. Study results and caveats: Effector cells kept over 98% of their molecules in clones above 20 RNA copies, while naive cells kept under 1% there.

This CDR3 is built from 12 residues. The V end lost 3 bases, the J end lost 5 bases, and 8 bases lay between the germline ends. Germline values: CDR1 SGDLS, CDR2 YYNGEE. This clonotype showed up many times. Its antigen is currently unknown. TCR libraries were built in bulk with a published protocol and specific TCR primers. TCRdb re-analysed the PCR reads in MiXCR, keeping a single row per CDR3 protein. In the table there are some 650,000 distinct CDR3 sequences, 20% of which are singletons. Input for naive CD8 libraries was roughly 19,000 to 1,000,000 sorted cells; the RNA fraction used was 10%, 30% or 50%. Sorting captured naive CD8 T cells as CD8+CD4-CCR7+CD45RA+.

The sample consisted of naive CD8+ T cells from blood, with Jurkat cell RNA spiked in. Specified subset: FACS-sorted CD8+CD4-CCR7+CD45RA+ naive T cells. The chain combines TRBV9 with TRBJ2-5; D unresolved. The origin of this receptor is a human donor in good health. Some libraries in this study had Jurkat cell RNA spiked in. The DNA of the CDR3 is TGTGCCAGCAGCGACATGGCCGAGACCCAGTACTTC. This translates into CASSDMAETQYF. Full variable domain (rest looked up from reference TRBV9 and TRBJ2-5): DSGVTQTPKHLITATGQRVTLRCSPRSGDLSVYWYQQSLDQGLQFLIQYYNGEERAKGNILERFSAQQFPDLHSELNLSSLELGDSALYFCASSDMAETQYFGPGTRLLVL.